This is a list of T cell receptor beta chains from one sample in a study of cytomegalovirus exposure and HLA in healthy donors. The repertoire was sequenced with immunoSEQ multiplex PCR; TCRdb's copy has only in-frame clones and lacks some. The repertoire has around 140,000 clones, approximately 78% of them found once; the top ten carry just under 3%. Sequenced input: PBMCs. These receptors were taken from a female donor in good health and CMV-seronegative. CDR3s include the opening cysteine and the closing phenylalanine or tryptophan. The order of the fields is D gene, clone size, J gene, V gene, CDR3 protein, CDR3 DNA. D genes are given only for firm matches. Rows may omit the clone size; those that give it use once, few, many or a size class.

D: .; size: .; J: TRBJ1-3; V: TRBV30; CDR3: CAWSVQGSGNTIYF; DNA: TGTGCCTGGAGTGTTCAGGGATCTGGAAACACCATATATTTT
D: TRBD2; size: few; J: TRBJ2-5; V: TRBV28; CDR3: CASSLADRETQYF; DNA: TGTGCCAGCAGCCTAGCGGACCGAGAGACCCAGTACTTC
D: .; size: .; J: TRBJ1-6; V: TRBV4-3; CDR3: CASSQDRISPLHF; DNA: TGCGCCAGCAGCCAAGATAGAATTTCACCCCTCCACTTT
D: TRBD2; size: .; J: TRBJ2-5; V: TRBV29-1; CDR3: CSVGLALETQYF; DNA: TGCAGCGTTGGACTAGCTTTAGAGACCCAGTACTTC
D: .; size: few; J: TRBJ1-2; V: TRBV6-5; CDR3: CASSYRSGKPKGYTF; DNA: TGTGCCAGCAGTTACCGTTCAGGGAAGCCGAAAGGCTACACCTTC
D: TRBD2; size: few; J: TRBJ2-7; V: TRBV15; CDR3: CATSRDRDYKSF; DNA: TGTGCCACCAGCAGAGATCGGGACTACAAGAGCTTC
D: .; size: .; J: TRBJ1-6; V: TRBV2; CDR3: CASSVNNSPLHF; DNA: TGTGCCAGCAGTGTTAATAATTCACCCCTCCACTTT
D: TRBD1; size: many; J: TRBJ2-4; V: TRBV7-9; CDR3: CASSGSGQGGNIQYF; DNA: TGTGCCAGCAGCGGGTCGGGACAGGGTGGGAACATTCAGTACTTC
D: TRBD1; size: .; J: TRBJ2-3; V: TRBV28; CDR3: CASYNRGADTQYF; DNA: TGTGCCAGCTATAACAGGGGAGCAGATACGCAGTATTTT
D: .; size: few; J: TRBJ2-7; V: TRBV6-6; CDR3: CASRTGEVSYEQYF; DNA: TGTGCCAGCAGAACCGGGGAAGTAAGCTACGAGCAGTACTTC
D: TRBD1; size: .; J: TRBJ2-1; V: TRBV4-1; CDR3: CASSQDQTGGAYNEQFF; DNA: TGCGCCAGCAGCCAAGATCAGACAGGGGGGGCCTACAATGAGCAGTTCTTC
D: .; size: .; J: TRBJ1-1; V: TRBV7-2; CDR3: CASSFFGPGKGAFF; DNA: .
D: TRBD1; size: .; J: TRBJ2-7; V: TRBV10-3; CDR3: CAISESTDRVYEQYF; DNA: TGTGCCATCAGTGAGTCGACGGACAGGGTGTACGAGCAGTACTTC
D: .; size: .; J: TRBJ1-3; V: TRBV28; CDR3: CASSFSDRVGNTIYF; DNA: TGTGCCAGCAGTTTCTCGGACAGAGTTGGAAACACCATATATTTT
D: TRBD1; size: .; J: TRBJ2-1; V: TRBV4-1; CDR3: CASSQGGTAYNEQFF; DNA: TGCGCCAGCAGCCAAGGAGGGACAGCCTACAATGAGCAGTTCTTC
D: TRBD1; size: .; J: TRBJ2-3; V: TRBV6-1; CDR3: CASRQGKETQYF; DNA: TGTGCCAGCCGACAGGGAAAGGAGACGCAGTATTTT
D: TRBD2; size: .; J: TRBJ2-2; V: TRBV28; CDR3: CASSLTKGTSGRFKTGELFF; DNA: TGTGCCAGCAGTTTAACAAAGGGGACTAGCGGGAGGTTCAAGACCGGGGAGCTGTTTTTT
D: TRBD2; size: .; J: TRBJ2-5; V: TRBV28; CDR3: CASSRLAGGRGEETQYF; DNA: TGTGCCAGCAGCCGACTAGCGGGAGGGCGGGGTGAAGAGACCCAGTACTTC
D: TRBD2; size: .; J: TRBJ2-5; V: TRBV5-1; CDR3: CASSFRSSGSGETQYF; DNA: TGCGCCAGCAGCTTTCGTTCTAGCGGGAGTGGGGAGACCCAGTACTTC
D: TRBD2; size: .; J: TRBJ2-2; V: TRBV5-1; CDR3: CASSGGLRNTGELFF; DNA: TGCGCCAGCTCGGGGGGGCTGAGGAACACCGGGGAGCTGTTTTTT
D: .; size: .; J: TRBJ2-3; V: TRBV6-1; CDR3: CASRWASTAPDTQYF; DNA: TGTGCCAGCAGGTGGGCATCCACGGCTCCAGATACGCAGTATTTT
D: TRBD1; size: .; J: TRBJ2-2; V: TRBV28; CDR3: CASSKGASNTGELFF; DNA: TGTGCCAGCAGCAAGGGGGCCTCGAACACCGGGGAGCTGTTTTTT
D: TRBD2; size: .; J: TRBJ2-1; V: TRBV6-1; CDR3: CATRQGTSGTYEQFF; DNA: TGTGCCACCCGCCAGGGGACTAGCGGGACATATGAGCAGTTCTTC
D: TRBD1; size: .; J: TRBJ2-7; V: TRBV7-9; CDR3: CSSSLGQGAREQYF; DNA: TGTTCCAGCAGCTTAGGGCAGGGGGCGAGGGAGCAGTACTTC
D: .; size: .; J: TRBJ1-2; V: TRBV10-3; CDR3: CAISVFGGLYGYTF; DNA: TGTGCCATCAGTGTTTTCGGGGGGCTCTATGGCTACACCTTC
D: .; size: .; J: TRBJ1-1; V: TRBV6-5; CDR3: CASSYSSAGLNTEAFF; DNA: TGTGCCAGCAGTTACTCTTCGGCAGGCTTGAACACTGAAGCTTTCTTT
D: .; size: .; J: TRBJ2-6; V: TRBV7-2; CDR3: CASSRDSSGANVLTF; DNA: TGTGCCAGCAGTCGGGATAGCTCTGGGGCCAACGTCCTGACTTTC
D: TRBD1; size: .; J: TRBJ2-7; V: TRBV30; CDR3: CAWSVKGLTGKNEQYF; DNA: TGTGCCTGGAGTGTAAAGGGTTTGACAGGGAAAAACGAGCAGTACTTC
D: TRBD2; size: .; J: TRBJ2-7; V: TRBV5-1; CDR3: CASSLMTSGDAYEQYF; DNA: TGCGCCAGCAGCTTGATGACTAGCGGGGATGCCTACGAGCAGTACTTC
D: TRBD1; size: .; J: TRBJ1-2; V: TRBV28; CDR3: CASRPITGTGGYGYTF; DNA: TGTGCCAGCAGGCCCATCACCGGGACAGGGGGCTATGGCTACACCTTC
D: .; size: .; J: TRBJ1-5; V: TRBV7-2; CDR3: CASSLNGGINQPQHF; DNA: TGTGCCAGCAGCTTAAATGGGGGCATCAATCAGCCCCAGCATTTT
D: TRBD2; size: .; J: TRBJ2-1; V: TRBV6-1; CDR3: CASSGQGLAFDEQFF; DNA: TGTGCCAGCAGTGGTCAGGGACTAGCTTTCGATGAGCAGTTCTTC
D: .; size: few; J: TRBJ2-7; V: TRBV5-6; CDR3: CASSLNMNYEQYF; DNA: TGTGCCAGCAGCTTAAACATGAACTACGAGCAGTACTTC
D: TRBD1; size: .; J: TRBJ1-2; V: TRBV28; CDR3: CASYPAGGSLNLYGYTF; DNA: TGTGCCAGCTACCCCGCAGGGGGGAGTCTGAACCTGTATGGCTACACCTTC
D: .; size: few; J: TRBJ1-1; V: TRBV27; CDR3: CASSLSTRGYTEAFF; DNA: TGTGCCAGCAGTTTAAGCACCAGGGGATACACTGAAGCTTTCTTT
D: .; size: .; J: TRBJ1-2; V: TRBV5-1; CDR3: CASSLEGVVNGYTF; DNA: TGCGCCAGCAGCTTGGAGGGGGTTGTAAATGGCTACACCTTC
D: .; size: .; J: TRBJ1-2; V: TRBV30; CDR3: CAWSLDYGYTF; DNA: TGTGCCTGGAGTCTAGACTATGGCTACACCTTC
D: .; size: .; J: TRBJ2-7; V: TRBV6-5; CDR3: CASSRWGDYEQYF; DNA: TGTGCCAGCAGTCGTTGGGGCGACTACGAGCAGTACTTC
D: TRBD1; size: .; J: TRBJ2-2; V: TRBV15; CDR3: CATSRTLQGATGELFF; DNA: TGTGCCACCAGCAGAACGCTACAGGGGGCTACCGGGGAGCTGTTTTTT
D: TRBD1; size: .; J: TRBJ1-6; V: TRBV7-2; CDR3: CASSLPGQGNSPLHF; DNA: TGTGCCAGCAGCCTCCCGGGACAGGGGAATTCACCCCTCCACTTT
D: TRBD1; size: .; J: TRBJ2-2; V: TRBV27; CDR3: CASSPWTGSGELFF; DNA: TGTGCCAGCAGCCCCTGGACAGGGTCCGGGGAGCTGTTTTTT
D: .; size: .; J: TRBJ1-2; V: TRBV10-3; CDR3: CAISDPRLSLGNYGYTF; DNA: TGTGCCATCAGTGATCCCCGACTCTCCCTTGGGAACTATGGCTACACCTTC
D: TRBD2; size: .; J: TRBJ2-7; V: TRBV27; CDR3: CASSFSSYLADYEQYF; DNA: TGTGCCAGCAGTTTTTCATCGTATCTAGCGGATTACGAGCAGTACTTC
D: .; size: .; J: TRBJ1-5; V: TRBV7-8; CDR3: CASSLVGGGGSSNQPQHF; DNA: TGTGCCAGCAGCTTAGTTGGGGGTGGGGGGTCTAGCAATCAGCCCCAGCATTTT
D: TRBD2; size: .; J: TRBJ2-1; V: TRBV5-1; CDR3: CASSLGTSYNEQFF; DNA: TGCGCCAGCAGCTTGGGGACTAGCTACAATGAGCAGTTCTTC
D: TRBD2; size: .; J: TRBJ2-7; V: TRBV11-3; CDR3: CASSSGLAGASYEQYF; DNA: TGTGCCAGCAGCTCTGGACTAGCGGGTGCTTCCTACGAGCAGTACTTT
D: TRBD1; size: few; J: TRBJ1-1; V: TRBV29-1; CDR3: CSVQGARTEAFF; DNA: TGCAGCGTTCAGGGGGCGCGCACTGAAGCTTTCTTT
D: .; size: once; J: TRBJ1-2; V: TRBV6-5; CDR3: CASSYLAGYGYPF; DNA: TGTGCCAGCAGTTACTTGGCAGGGTATGGCTACCCCTTC
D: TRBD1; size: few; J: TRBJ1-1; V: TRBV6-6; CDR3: CASSTGQGATEAFF; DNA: TGTGCCAGCAGTACCGGACAGGGGGCCACTGAAGCTTTCTTT
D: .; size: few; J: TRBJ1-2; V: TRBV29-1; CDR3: CSVGGGPNYGYTF; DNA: TGCAGCGTTGGCGGGGGACCTAACTATGGCTACACCTTC
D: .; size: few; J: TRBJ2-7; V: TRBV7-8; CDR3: CASKGEGIGYEQYF; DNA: TGTGCCAGCAAGGGAGAGGGTATTGGCTACGAGCAGTACTTC
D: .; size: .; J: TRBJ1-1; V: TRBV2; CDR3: CASSATGRVYAFF; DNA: TGTGCCAGCAGTGCGACAGGTAGGGTGTATGCTTTCTTT
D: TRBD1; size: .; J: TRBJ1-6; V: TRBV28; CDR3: CASRYRGLRRSPLHF; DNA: TGTGCCAGCAGATACAGGGGCCTCCGTCGGTCACCCCTCCACTTT
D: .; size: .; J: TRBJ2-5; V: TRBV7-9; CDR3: CASSFQAYQETQYF; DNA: TGTGCCAGCAGCTTTCAAGCTTACCAAGAGACCCAGTACTTC
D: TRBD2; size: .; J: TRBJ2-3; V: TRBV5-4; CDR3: CASSEGLAGGRGTDTQYF; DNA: TGTGCCAGCAGCGAAGGACTAGCGGGAGGGCGGGGCACAGATACGCAGTATTTT